The present T cell receptor beta chain was sequenced within a study of a mutant IDH1 vaccine in newly diagnosed glioma. Time point noted: week 23, last vaccination. Every vaccination contained 300 ug of the mutant IDH1 20-mer peptide and was paired with topical imiquimod. With 4 bases removed from V and 6 bases from J, the gap between germline ends came to 16 bases. Germline V CDR1 and CDR2: SGHAT, FQNNGV. The CDR3 contains 14 residues. Profiling relied on immunoSEQ multiplex PCR, and the TCRdb table lists in-frame clones only, not all of them. Here the sample spans tens of thousands of clones, about 87% being singletons. For this clone: Its antigen remains unknown.

The chain employs TRBV11-2 and TRBJ2-7; tentatively, D is TRBD2 (5 bases). This receptor was obtained from a man between 18 and 35 years old with glioma. The material sequenced was PBMCs, taken from a glioma patient whose treatment included an IDH1 peptide vaccine. CDR3 sequence reads: CASSSEVRASEQYF. The CDR3 DNA is TGTGCCAGCAGCTCCGAGGTGAGGGCGAGCGAGCAGTACTTC.